This TCR beta chain came from a study of monozygotic twins with inflammatory bowel disease. Study-wide results and caveats: Background noise in patient repertoires may stem from differing immunosuppressive treatments. IBD patients showed reduced TCRbeta diversity (inverse Simpson) versus healthy co-twins.

Note on this clonotype: The antigen is not known.

CDR1 is MNHEY, CDR2 SVGAGI, per germline. The length of the CDR3 is 14 residues. TCRdb re-called the 5' RACE reads and gives one entry per CDR3 protein, without DNA. This sample's clone table lists 350,000 to 500,000 distinct CDR3 sequences. Collection yielded 2 to 3 ml of blood per donor. The sequenced sample consisted of blood. The chain links TRBV6-5 to TRBJ2-1. The TCR sequence derives from a human donor with ulcerative colitis or Crohn's disease, or a healthy co-twin of an affected twin (not recorded which). CDR3 loop: CASSYDNSYNEQFF.